This T cell receptor (beta chain) was sequenced during a study of beta chain features in type 1 diabetes. Study-wide points: When VDJ junctions were examined, type 1 diabetes patients showed fewer insertions and more deletions. Shorter templates might be favored by PCR, and equally so in patients and in controls. A greater similarity of naive, central memory and Treg TCRB repertoires was seen among patients than among healthy donors.

This clone has only a few counts. The antigen is not known. Each of the sorted populations had a purity greater than 95%. The CDR3 runs to 14 residues. Germline lookup yields CDR1 GTSNPN and CDR2 SVGIG (reference sequence). V lost 8 bases and J lost 5; bases outside the gene matches: 7. The authors reverse transcribed all of the isolated RNA, so sequencing captured expressed TCRB transcripts. Generated by immunoSEQ multiplex PCR, the TCRdb table keeps only in-frame clones and is missing some. The sample yields about 370,000 clones, approximately 16% seen once. The specimen was naive CD4+ T cells from blood. The sequence was collected from a young woman in good health. The chain joins TRBV30 to TRBJ2-5, with 14 bases fitting TRBD2. The CDR3 DNA follows: TGTGCCCGAGGGACTAGCGGGAGTAGGGAGACCCAGTACTTC. Translated, it gives CARGTSGSRETQYF.